This TCR beta chain was retrieved from a study of T cells in localized non-small cell lung cancer. Study-wide results and limits: A median of about 58 of the top 100 tumor clones appeared in adjacent lung, which was paired and uninvolved. Among blood samples, higher T cell density accompanied longer overall survival.

A word on this clone: Antigen: not known.

TCRdb's copy holds only in-frame clones and misses some; the assay was immunoSEQ multiplex PCR. Of under 100,000 clones in the sample, approximately 90% are singletons; the top ten hold roughly 20%. The TCR comes from a woman aged 35 to 70 with stage I squamous cell lung carcinoma. Sequencing used peripheral blood, obtained before any cancer treatment.

This chain's CDR3 is CASSLTEEDRPTNEKLFF. The CDR3 region has the DNA TGCGCCAGCAGCTTGACCGAGGAGGACCGTCCAACTAATGAAAAACTGTTTTTT. The chain couples TRBV5-1 to TRBJ1-4, with D unresolved. V dropped 1 base and J dropped 0 bases, with 16 bases sitting between them. Per the germline V gene, CDR1 is SGHRS and CDR2 is YFSETQ. The CDR3 has 18 residues.